This T cell receptor (beta chain) is drawn from a study of T-cell reconstitution after alpha-beta-depleted transplantation in children. Overall study findings and caveats: Among T cells one year after transplant, newly produced cells accounted for most counts and diversity.

The CDR3 contains 13 residues. V lost 7 bases to trimming and J lost 3 bases; unmatched junction nucleotides: 3. TCRbeta library construction was performed incorporating unique molecular identifiers. TCRdb used MiXCR to reprocess the PCR reads, holding one entry per CDR3 protein. The data show about 980,000 distinct CDR3 sequences, about 26% seen once. This clonotype showed up just a few times. The antigen is not known. Sequencing was performed on PBMCs, mostly from graft donor cells, taken 360 days after TCRalphabeta/CD19-depleted stem cell transplant. This sequence joins TRBV12-3 or TRBV12-4 and TRBJ2-5, with 9 bases matching TRBD1. This TCR was sampled from a boy younger than two who had a stem cell transplant for SCID, so the T cells may come from the graft donor. The CDR3 spells CASNTGGEETQYF. The CDR3 nucleotides are TGTGCCAGCAATACAGGGGGCGAAGAGACCCAGTACTTC.